This T cell receptor (beta chain) was sequenced in a study of high-grade serous ovarian cancer treatment subgroups. As for the study in general: On average, roughly 14,000 reads and 6,000 to 8,000 unique TCR beta rearrangements were obtained per sample. Overall study findings and caveats: Repertoire similarity ranged roughly 0.11 to 0.85 between tumors of one patient.

Tumor tissue was taken before any definitive surgery or chemotherapy was given. V shed 7 bases and J shed 2 bases, with 14 bases lying between them. Germline CDR1 is MNHNS and CDR2 is SASEGT. There are 14 residues in the CDR3. The method was immunoSEQ multiplex PCR; TCRdb's version includes in-frame clones alone and lacks a portion of them. The data contain roughly 1,600 clones, 65% to 80% of them seen just once; the ten biggest clones take up roughly two fifths. As to this clone: Its matching antigen is unknown.

Sequenced material: tumor tissue. The source is a human donor with high-grade serous ovarian cancer. V is TRBV6-1 and J is TRBJ1-2; a possible D gene is TRBD1 (5 bases). CDR3 nucleotide sequence: TGTGCCAGCATCGAGAGGGCAGGGAACTATGGCTACACCTTC. It yields the protein CASIERAGNYGYTF.